The 25 T cell receptor beta chains below were found in one sample sequenced in a study of blood T cell repertoires in COVID-19. TCRdb's copy holds only in-frame clones and misses some; the assay was immunoSEQ multiplex PCR. The data contain around 250,000 clones, 70% to 85% of them singletons. Sequenced material: peripheral blood. Receptors originate from a woman at least 80 years old with acute or convalescent COVID-19.

This chain connects TRBV18 to TRBJ2-3; 8 nucleotides agree with TRBD2. The germline gives CDR1 KGHSH, CDR2 LQKENI. V lost 3 bases to trimming and J lost 1 base; unmatched junction nucleotides: 12. This CDR3 region has 18 residues. CDR3 nucleotide sequence: TGTGCCAGCTCACCCACGCGGCGCGGGGGGCTCGGCACAGATACGCAGTATTTT. Its translation: CASSPTRRGGLGTDTQYF. Full variable domain (rest looked up from reference TRBV18 and TRBJ2-3): NAGVMQNPRHLVRRRGQEARLRCSPMKGHSHVYWYRQLPEEGLKFMVYLQKENIIDESGMPKERFSAEFPKEGPSILRIQQVVRGDSAAYFCASSPTRRGGLGTDTQYFGPGTRLTVL.

There are many counts of this clone. This chain uses TRBV7-8 with TRBJ2-2; 7 bases align to TRBD2. The CDR3 has 15 amino acids. The V gene end was trimmed by 5 bases and the J gene end by 4 bases; junction bases not matched to a gene: 7. The germline CDR1 and CDR2 sequences are SGHVS and FQNEAQ. CDR3 region: CASSRTSATTGELFF. In DNA, the CDR3 is TGTGCCAGCAGCCGTACTAGCGCGACCACCGGGGAGCTGTTTTTT.

The rearrangement uses TRBV10-3 and TRBJ2-3; D may be TRBD1 (5 bases). The CDR3 covers 13 residues. The germline V gene has CDR1 ENHRY and CDR2 SYGVKD. Trimming removed 6 bases at V and 2 bases at J, with 9 bases between. The CDR3 here is CAIRQASTDTQYF. As DNA, the CDR3 is TGTGCCATCAGACAGGCCTCCACAGATACGCAGTATTTT.

The chain employs TRBV5-5 and TRBJ1-2; D is unclear. CDR1 is SGHKS, CDR2 YYEKEE, per germline (reference sequence). The CDR3 contains 13 residues. V lost 1 base to trimming and J lost 0 bases, with 4 bases between them. The CDR3 is CASSLSANYGYTF. The CDR3 DNA is TGTGCCAGCAGCTTGTCAGCTAACTATGGCTACACCTTC.

This clone appeared a few times. As DNA, the CDR3 is TGTGCCACCAGCAGAGCAGGGGCTACAACTGAAGCTTTCTTT. It encodes CATSRAGATTEAFF. The chain joins TRBV15 to TRBJ1-1, with D possibly being TRBD1 (6 bases). CDR3 length: 14 residues. V was cut by 1 base and J by 5 bases, with 11 bases left in between. Per the germline V gene, CDR1 is LNHNV and CDR2 is YYDKDF (reference sequence).

The gene calls are TRBV6-5 and TRBJ2-1, with 8 nucleotides matching TRBD1. Losses at the gene ends were 5 bases for V and 2 bases for J; bases not matched to a gene: 5. CDR1 MNHEY and CDR2 SVGAGI come from the germline V gene. The CDR3 contains 15 residues. CDR3 sequence: CASSHGQGTYNEQFF. The CDR3 DNA follows: TGTGCCAGCAGTCACGGACAGGGAACCTACAATGAGCAGTTCTTC.

The rearrangement links TRBV4-1 to TRBJ1-2; a weak D match, TRBD1 (5 bases). Trimming shortened V by 0 bases and J by 4 bases, and 9 bases separated the two germline ends. Germline V CDR1 and CDR2: MGHRA, YSYEKL. The CDR3 contains 14 residues. The CDR3 reads CASSQDLRGYGYTF. The CDR3 DNA follows: TGCGCCAGCAGCCAAGATTTAAGGGGCTATGGCTACACCTTC.

CDR3 sequence (DNA): TGTGCCAGCAGCTTAGAAGGCTCTCGGGGGAGTGAGCAGTTCTTC. It codes for CASSLEGSRGSEQFF. The chain uses TRBV11-2 and TRBJ2-1; D possibly corresponds to TRBD2 (6 bases). CDR3 length: 15 residues. In germline, CDR1 is SGHAT, CDR2 FQNNGV. Trimming took 0 bases from V and 9 from J, leaving 15 bases between them.

This rearrangement joins TRBV28 to TRBJ2-4; TRBD2 agrees at 10 bases. The ends lost 9 bases at V and 7 bases at J; junction bases unmatched: 12. CDR3 length equals 15 residues. Germline V gene data show CDR1 as MDHEN and CDR2 as SYDVKM. CDR3 coding DNA: TGTGCCAGTTCACGATTAGCGGGGGGAAGGAACATTCAGTACTTC. This codes for CASSRLAGGRNIQYF.

The chain joins TRBV19 to TRBJ1-2; D gene ambiguous. Trimming removed 7 bases from V and 1 base from J, with 10 bases in between. From germline, CDR1 is LNHDA and CDR2 SQIVND (reference sequence). The CDR3 is 13 residues long. CDR3 protein: CASTRTVNYGYTF. The CDR3 region has the DNA TGTGCCAGTACCAGGACTGTTAACTATGGCTACACCTTC.

The chain recombines TRBV3-1 (or the pseudogene TRBV3-2) with TRBJ1-2, with 9 bases lining up with TRBD1. This CDR3 has 15 amino acids. With V trimmed by 0 bases and J by 5 bases, 4 bases remained unmatched. Germline assignment: CDR1 LGHDT and CDR2 YNNKEL (reference sequence). DNA of the CDR3: TGTGCCAGCAGCCAAGAAACAGGGGGCCAATATGGCTACACCTTC. Its translation is CASSQETGGQYGYTF.

The chain carries TRBV7-2 and TRBJ2-5; 7 nucleotides agree with TRBD1. Looked up from germline, CDR1 is SGHTA and CDR2 is FQGNSA. There are 14 residues in the CDR3. The J segment lost 9 bases and the V segment lost 5 bases, leaving 12 bases of the junction unmatched. CDR3: CASSPPQGEVAQYF. The CDR3 bases are TGTGCCAGCAGCCCACCCCAGGGGGAAGTGGCCCAGTACTTC.

This clone was observed a handful of times. The chain has TRBV4-1 and TRBJ1-4; 9 bases line up with TRBD1. The length of the CDR3 is 16 residues. Germline-derived CDR1 and CDR2 are MGHRA and YSYEKL. V shed 2 bases and J 4 bases; nucleotides not matched to a gene: 5. CDR3 sequence: CASSQIRTGDNEKLFF. The CDR3 coding sequence is TGCGCCAGCAGCCAAATAAGGACAGGGGATAATGAAAAACTGTTTTTT.

The CDR3 coding sequence is TGTGCCAGCAGTCTCTTTGTCAATGAGCAGTTCTTC. Protein sequence: CASSLFVNEQFF. This rearrangement joins TRBV6-2 or TRBV6-3 to TRBJ2-1; D remains ambiguous. The CDR3 sequence is 12 residues long. V was clipped by 5 bases and J by 6 bases, with 8 bases between them. Per the germline V gene, CDR1 is MNHEY and CDR2 is SVGEGT.

The chain uses TRBV7-8 and TRBJ1-2; a possible D gene is TRBD1 (5 bases). The CDR3 has 15 amino acids. CDR1 is SGHVS and CDR2 is FQNEAQ in the germline V gene. Trimming cost V 7 bases and J 3 bases, with 18 bases left between them. CDR3 nucleotides: TGTGCCAGCACTCCCTGGGGGGGAGTAGACTATGGCTACACCTTC. This codes for CASTPWGGVDYGYTF.

The V gene is TRBV19, the J gene TRBJ1-2; TRBD1 agrees at 9 bases. CDR1 LNHDA and CDR2 SQIVND come from the germline V gene (reference sequence). The V gene end was trimmed by 9 bases and the J gene end by 7 bases; junction bases not matched to a gene: 21. This CDR3 is 17 amino acids long. This chain's CDR3 is CASRPGQGIRAPSGYTF. The DNA of the CDR3 is TGTGCCAGCCGACCGGGACAGGGAATAAGGGCCCCGAGTGGCTACACCTTC.

The chain couples TRBV6-4 to TRBJ2-3; D is undetermined. The germline CDR1 and CDR2 sequences are MRHNA and SNTAGT. With 4 bases removed from V and 3 bases from J, the gap between germline ends came to 11 bases. The CDR3 is 14 amino acids. CDR3 DNA: TGTGCCAGCAGTGTTGGCCTAGAGACAGATACGCAGTATTTT. Translating gives CASSVGLETDTQYF.

This clone showed up just once. The rearrangement uses TRBV6-6 and TRBJ1-2, with a possible D match to TRBD1 (5 bases). The germline CDR1 and CDR2 sequences are MNHNY and SVGAGI (reference sequence). V shed 6 bases and J shed 2 bases, with 16 bases lying between them. The CDR3 totals 15 residues. This chain's CDR3 is CASRGLAGVNYGYTF. The CDR3 nucleotides are TGTGCCAGCAGGGGATTAGCGGGGGTAAACTATGGCTACACCTTC.

The V and J genes are TRBV29-1 and TRBJ2-5, with D maybe TRBD2 (7 bases). CDR3 length: 14 residues. Germline lookup yields CDR1 SQVTM and CDR2 ANQGSEA. V shed 5 bases and J shed 1 base, with 14 bases lying between them. The CDR3 reads CSVTIAGAQETQYF. DNA of the CDR3: TGCAGCGTTACTATCGCGGGGGCCCAAGAGACCCAGTACTTC.

Only one count was recorded for this clone. J is TRBJ1-2 and V is TRBV7-9; the match to TRBD1 covers 11 bases. This CDR3 contains 16 residues. Per germline, CDR1 SEHNR and CDR2 FQNEAQ (reference sequence). After removal of 1 base from V and 8 bases from J, the junction contained 9 bases not matched to a gene. CDR3 in amino acids: CASSLDRGQGARGYTF. DNA of the CDR3: TGTGCCAGCAGCTTAGATCGCGGACAGGGGGCGCGCGGCTACACCTTC.

This clone has just a few counts. The chain is built from TRBV3-1 (or the pseudogene TRBV3-2) and TRBJ1-1; D is unresolved. This CDR3 has 14 residues. Trimming removed 2 bases at V and 1 base at J, with 8 bases between. Looked up from germline, CDR1 is LGHDT and CDR2 is YNNKEL (reference sequence). The CDR3 DNA sequence: TGTGCCAGCAGCCAATATGCGGCGAACACTGAAGCTTTCTTT. It translates to CASSQYAANTEAFF.

The chain carries TRBV18 and TRBJ1-1, with D possibly matching TRBD1 (5 bases). Germline values: CDR1 KGHSH, CDR2 LQKENI. The CDR3 runs 16 residues. Trimming removed 2 bases from V and 4 bases from J, with 17 bases in between. The CDR3 nucleotides are TGTGCCAGCTCACCAACCCCCCGTCAAGGGGCCACTGAAGCTTTCTTT. Its translation: CASSPTPRQGATEAFF.

The chain employs TRBV11-2 and TRBJ2-5; possibly TRBD1 for D (6 bases). This CDR3 spans 12 amino acids. Trimming took off 4 bases at V and 3 bases at J, with 6 bases between the two ends. Looked up from germline, CDR1 is SGHAT and CDR2 is FQNNGV. The CDR3 nucleotides are TGTGCCAGCAGCTACAGGGAAGAGACCCAGTACTTC. Translated: CASSYREETQYF.

The chain couples TRBV5-1 to TRBJ1-5, with D hard to call. Per germline, CDR1 SGHRS and CDR2 YFSETQ. The CDR3 totals 16 residues. Trimming took 0 bases from V and 0 from J, leaving 10 bases between them. CDR3 region: CASSLGSDYSNQPQHF. CDR3 sequence (DNA): TGCGCCAGCAGCTTGGGGTCAGATTATAGCAATCAGCCCCAGCATTTT.

V is TRBV5-4 and J is TRBJ2-5, with D tentatively TRBD2 (5 bases). From germline, CDR1 is SGHNT and CDR2 YYREEE (reference sequence). This CDR3 is built from 15 residues. V was clipped by 4 bases and J by 2 bases, with 15 bases between them. The CDR3 DNA reads as TGTGCCAGCAGCCACCGGACGCGGGTACAAGAGACCCAGTACTTC. Translating it yields CASSHRTRVQETQYF.